The rows below give T cell receptor beta chains drawn from one sample of a study of cytomegalovirus exposure and HLA in healthy donors. Using immunoSEQ multiplex PCR, the repertoire was profiled, and TCRdb retains in-frame clones only, with some absent. The sample yields about 89,000 clones, around four fifths seen once. Source material: PBMCs. The receptors here all came from a male donor in good health and CMV-seronegative. Each CDR3 is given with its conserved first and last residue. The D gene is left open where the match is weak. Size is stated for part of the rows, as once, few or many counts, or as a class when the clone is expanded.

TRBD1,TRBJ2-2,few,TRBV18,CASSPRQGSGGELFF,TGTGCCAGCTCACCACGACAGGGGAGTGGCGGGGAGCTGTTTTTT
TRBD1,TRBJ1-5,-,TRBV7-9,CASSRQGNNQPQHF,TGTGCCAGCAGCCGACAGGGGAACAATCAGCCCCAGCATTTT
-,TRBJ2-1,-,TRBV19,CASRVDSFYNEQFF,TGTGCCAGCCGAGTAGACAGCTTCTACAATGAGCAGTTCTTC
-,TRBJ1-3,few,TRBV2,CARSGAGNTIYF,TGTGCCAGATCAGGGGCTGGAAACACCATATATTTT
-,TRBJ1-1,-,TRBV7-2,CASSLAQGNTEAFF,TGTGCCAGCAGCTTAGCTCAGGGGAACACTGAAGCTTTCTTT
TRBD1,TRBJ1-5,-,TRBV5-1,CASSFGTGAHQPQHF,TGCGCCAGCAGCTTTGGTACAGGGGCCCATCAGCCCCAGCATTTT
TRBD1,TRBJ1-1,-,TRBV28,CASSSRTGVANTEAFF,TGTGCCAGCAGTTCGCGGACAGGGGTAGCGAACACTGAAGCTTTCTTT
TRBD1,TRBJ1-1,-,TRBV28,CASSLGQGGTEAFF,TGTGCCAGCAGTTTGGGACAGGGGGGCACTGAAGCTTTCTTT
-,TRBJ1-2,-,TRBV27,CASSPSSGHHSYGYTF,TGTGCCAGCAGTCCGTCCTCGGGACACCACAGCTATGGCTACACCTTC
-,TRBJ1-1,-,TRBV7-3,CASSLKPLGGAEWMNTEAFF,TGTGCCAGCAGCTTAAAGCCGTTAGGGGGGGCGGAGTGGATGAACACTGAAGCTTTCTTT
-,TRBJ1-2,-,TRBV6-5,CASSEEPRSRGYTF,TGTGCCAGCAGTGAAGAACCGCGCTCGAGGGGCTACACCTTC
-,TRBJ1-2,-,TRBV28,CASRHPGEYGYTF,TGTGCCAGCAGGCACCCCGGGGAGTATGGCTACACCTTC
TRBD1,TRBJ2-7,-,TRBV7-9,CASSRTGAEQYF,TGTGCCAGCAGCCGAACAGGGGCCGAGCAGTACTTC
TRBD1,TRBJ1-2,-,TRBV7-2,CASSSDRGPYGYTF,TGTGCCAGCAGCTCCGACAGGGGACCCTATGGCTACACCTTC
TRBD2,TRBJ2-1,few,TRBV10-3,CAISESIAGRNEQFF,TGTGCCATCAGTGAGTCAATAGCGGGACGCAATGAGCAGTTCTTC
TRBD1,TRBJ1-1,-,TRBV10-3,CAIRGQGDTEAFF,TGTGCCATCAGGGGACAGGGAGATACTGAAGCTTTCTTT
TRBD1,TRBJ1-1,-,TRBV6-4,CASSANRGGGTEAFF,TGTGCCAGCAGTGCGAACAGGGGAGGCGGCACTGAAGCTTTCTTT
-,TRBJ2-2,-,TRBV10-1,CASSRGTELFF,TGCGCCAGCAGTAGGGGTACAGAGCTGTTTTTT
TRBD1,TRBJ1-1,-,TRBV7-2,CASSLGGSGGAEAFF,TGTGCCAGCAGCTTAGGGGGATCAGGGGGTGCTGAAGCTTTCTTT
TRBD1,TRBJ1-3,-,TRBV5-4,CASSPQGVGMGNTIYF,TGTGCCAGCAGCCCACAGGGGGTAGGAATGGGAAACACCATATATTTT
TRBD1,TRBJ1-1,-,TRBV4-3,CASRIQGRRTEAFF,TGCGCCAGCAGAATACAGGGGAGAAGGACTGAAGCTTTCTTT
-,TRBJ1-5,-,TRBV30,CAWSVPGTLNQPQHF,TGTGCCTGGAGTGTACCAGGGACACTAAATCAGCCCCAGCATTTT
-,TRBJ2-3,-,TRBV30,CAWRAGQSTDTQYF,TGTGCCTGGAGGGCAGGACAGAGCACAGATACGCAGTATTTT
-,TRBJ2-7,few,TRBV5-4,CASSSARGNPAYEQYF,TGTGCCAGCAGCTCAGCCCGGGGTAATCCGGCCTACGAGCAGTACTTC
-,TRBJ1-1,-,TRBV7-9,CASSPKAGPEAFF,TGTGCCAGCAGCCCGAAGGCAGGGCCGGAAGCTTTCTTT